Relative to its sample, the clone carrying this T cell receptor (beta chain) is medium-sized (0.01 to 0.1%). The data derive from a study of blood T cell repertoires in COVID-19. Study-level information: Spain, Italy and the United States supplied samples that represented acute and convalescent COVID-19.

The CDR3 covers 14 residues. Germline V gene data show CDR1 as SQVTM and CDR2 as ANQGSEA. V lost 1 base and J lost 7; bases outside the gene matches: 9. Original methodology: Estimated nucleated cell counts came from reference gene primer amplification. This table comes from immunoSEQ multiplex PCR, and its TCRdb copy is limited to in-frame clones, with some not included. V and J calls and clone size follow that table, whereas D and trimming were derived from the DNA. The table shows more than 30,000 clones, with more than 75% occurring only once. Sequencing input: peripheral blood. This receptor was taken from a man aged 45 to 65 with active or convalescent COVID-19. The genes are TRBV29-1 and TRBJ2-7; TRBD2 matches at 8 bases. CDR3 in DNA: TGCAGCGTTGAAGTGATAGCGGGGTCGGGGGAGCAGTACGTC. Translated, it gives CSVEVIAGSGEQYV.